These T cell receptor beta chains were read from a single sample in a study of OX40 agonist ivuxolimab in advanced cancers. Profiled with immunoSEQ multiplex PCR; TCRdb holds only in-frame clones, not every one. The table shows 53,000 or so clones, with 70% to 85% occurring only once. The material sequenced was CD4+ or CD8+ T cells sorted from blood, taken in a trial of the OX40 agonist ivuxolimab. The source is an adult with an advanced solid tumor such as melanoma, head and neck, liver or kidney cancer. The CDR3 runs from the conserved cysteine through the conserved F or W. Only some rows state a clone size, as once, few, many or a class for expanded clones.

>TRBJ1-3|NA|TRBV6-6
CASRNGNSGNTIYF
>TRBJ2-1|NA|TRBV18
CASSPPGLAGGDEQFF
>TRBJ2-5|NA|TRBV18
CASSPNRGLETQYF
>TRBJ1-4|NA|TRBV29-1
CSVLHTGSNEKLFF
>TRBJ2-1|NA|TRBV7-2
CASSLELVRGEQFF
>TRBJ1-5|NA|TRBV10-3
CATGQDRNQPQHF
>TRBJ2-5|NA|TRBV5-1
CASSGTRGYAETQYF
>TRBJ2-3|NA|TRBV7-2
CASSVAGGFSSTDTQYF
>TRBJ2-3|NA|TRBV15
CATSRDRRGATDTQYF
>TRBJ2-7|NA|TRBV5-6
CASSLIGTTSYEQYF
>TRBJ1-4|once|TRBV6-6
CASSYEKGARKLFF